This T cell receptor beta chain derives from a study of T-cell reconstitution after alpha-beta-depleted transplantation in children. V shed 3 bases and J shed 2 bases, with 16 bases lying between them. The CDR3 is made up of 16 amino acids. Germline CDR1 reads MGHDK; CDR2 reads SYGVNS. Broader study findings: Some patients showed high day-60 TCRbeta diversity, which derived from surviving recipient T cells and thymic progenitors. The authors attributed T-cell counts and diversity one year after transplant mostly to newly produced T cells. Approximately two months post-transplant, alpha-beta T cells reportedly originated from several hundred expanded graft clones.

Unique molecular identifiers were used in preparing the TCRbeta library. TCRdb re-called the PCR reads through MiXCR, storing one row per CDR3 protein. In the table there are 300,000 to 400,000 distinct CDR3 sequences, around 25% of which are singletons. In regard to this clonotype: Its cognate antigen is unknown.

The chain carries TRBV25-1 and TRBJ1-2; TRBD1 might be the D (6 bases). The receptor comes from a male patient aged 10 to 17 who had a stem cell transplant for acute lymphoblastic leukemia, so the T cells may come from the graft donor. The specimen was PBMCs, mostly from graft donor cells, collected 180 days after TCRalphabeta/CD19-depleted stem cell transplant. The CDR3 protein is CASSDPQTGGNYGYTF. The CDR3 bases are TGTGCCAGCAGTGATCCTCAGACAGGAGGGAACTATGGCTACACCTTC.